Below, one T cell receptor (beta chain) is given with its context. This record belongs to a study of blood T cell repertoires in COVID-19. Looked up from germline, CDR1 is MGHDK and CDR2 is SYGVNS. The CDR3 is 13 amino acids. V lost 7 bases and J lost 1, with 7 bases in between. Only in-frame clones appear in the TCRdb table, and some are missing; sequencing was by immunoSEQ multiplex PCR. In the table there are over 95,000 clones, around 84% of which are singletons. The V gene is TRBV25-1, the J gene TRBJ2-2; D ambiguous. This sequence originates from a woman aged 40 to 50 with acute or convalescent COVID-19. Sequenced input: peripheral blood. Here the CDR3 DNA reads TGTGCCAGCATTAAGAGGAACACCGGGGAGCTGTTTTTT. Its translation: CASIKRNTGELFF.